This T cell receptor beta chain was captured by sequencing in a study of blood T cell repertoires in COVID-19. The wider study: The study drew acute and convalescent COVID-19 samples from the United States, Italy and Spain. T cells, B-cell-depleted T cells, or PBMCs provided the cDNA or gDNA that served as material.

In the case of this clone: The germline gene is not matched at one end of the junction; a read error may be the cause.

Method: immunoSEQ multiplex PCR; TCRdb's copy keeps in-frame clones and lacks some. Of approximately 30,000 clones in the sample, roughly 85% were seen once. This CDR3 is built from 13 residues. Germline CDR1 SGHTA, CDR2 FQGTGA. The sequencing sample was made of peripheral blood. This chain uses TRBV7-3 with TRBJ1-1; maybe TRBD1 (5 bases). The sequence derives from a human donor with acute or convalescent COVID-19. The donor label of this sample is uncertain. The CDR3 nucleotides read TGTGCCAGCGGCTTGGGGCCGAACACTGAAGCTTTCTTT. This codes for CASGLGPNTEAFF.